The 29 T cell receptor beta chains presented below share a single source sample, sequenced in a study of T cells in narcolepsy. The method was immunoSEQ multiplex PCR; TCRdb's version includes in-frame clones alone and lacks a portion of them. The table lists about 30,000 clones, approximately 85% of them singletons, with under 1.3% in the top ten. The specimen was CD45RA- memory CD4+ T cells from PBMCs. These receptors came from a human donor with narcolepsy.

The V call is TRBV28, the J call TRBJ2-3; 9 bases match TRBD2. Trimming cost V 4 bases and J 2 bases; bases outside gene matches: 4. Germline V gene data show CDR1 as MDHEN and CDR2 as SYDVKM. The length of the CDR3 is 15 residues. This chain's CDR3 is CASSSASGATDTQYF. The DNA of the CDR3 is TGTGCCAGCAGTTCGGCTAGCGGGGCCACAGATACGCAGTATTTT.

The chain combines TRBV6-5 with TRBJ1-2, with TRBD1 identical over 9 bases. CDR1 and CDR2 from the germline V gene are MNHEY and SVGAGI. The CDR3 is made up of 14 amino acids. V was pared by 5 bases and J by 2 bases, with 3 bases of the junction left unmatched. The CDR3 DNA is TGTGCCAGCAGTCCTGACAGGGGGAACTATGGCTACACCTTC. It yields the protein CASSPDRGNYGYTF.

This clone appeared once. The chain couples TRBV29-1 to TRBJ1-2; TRBD1 agrees at 8 bases. The germline V gene has CDR1 SQVTM and CDR2 ANQGSEA. The CDR3 loop spans 13 amino acids. Trimming took 7 bases from V and 5 from J; bases not matched to a gene: 9. The CDR3 spells CSAVTGVGYGYTF. The CDR3 bases are TGCAGCGCCGTGACAGGGGTGGGTTATGGCTACACCTTC.

CDR3 nucleotides: TGTGCCAGCAGCTTAGCTGGTAGGGAGACCCAGTACTTC. Amino acids: CASSLAGRETQYF. J is TRBJ2-5 and V is TRBV7-3; D unclear. Trimming stripped 2 bases from V and 5 bases from J, with 9 bases between. In germline, CDR1 is SGHTA, CDR2 FQGTGA. This CDR3 has 13 amino acids.

This chain joins TRBV30 and TRBJ1-6; D is undetermined. V was shortened by 2 bases and J by 0 bases, with 26 bases between the two germline ends. The germline gives CDR1 GTSNPN, CDR2 SVGIG (reference sequence). This CDR3 has 21 amino acids. The CDR3 is CAWSSLGQARPGSSYNSPLHF. The DNA for the CDR3 is TGTGCCTGGAGTTCCCTAGGGCAGGCGAGGCCGGGCTCCTCCTATAATTCACCCCTCCACTTT.

The chain joins TRBV7-2 to TRBJ1-2; maybe TRBD1 (6 bases). The CDR3 sequence is 12 residues long. V lost 7 bases, J lost 7 bases, and 13 bases lay in between. The germline V gene encodes CDR1 SGHTA and CDR2 FQGNSA. The CDR3 DNA reads as TGTGCCAGCAATATACAGGGTGGTGGCTACACCTTC. It is translated as CASNIQGGGYTF.

J is TRBJ2-7 and V is TRBV6-1, with D unclear. Trimming shortened V by 1 base and J by 4 bases, and 2 bases separated the two germline ends. The CDR3 runs 11 residues. Germline CDR1 is MNHNS and CDR2 is SASEGT. CDR3 nucleotide sequence: TGTGCCAGCAGTGAAGGGTACGAGCAGTACTTC. Protein sequence: CASSEGYEQYF.

Here the CDR3 DNA reads TGTGCCAGCAGTGAAAGTGCGGCAGAGAATCAGCCCCAGCATTTT. Residues: CASSESAAENQPQHF. The chain links TRBV2 to TRBJ1-5, with D uncertain. CDR1 SNHLY and CDR2 FYNNEI come from the germline V gene. Trimming took off 2 bases at V and 4 bases at J, with 12 bases between the two ends. There are 15 residues in the CDR3.

V and J are TRBV29-1 and TRBJ2-7, with TRBD2 identical over 7 bases. The CDR3 has 11 residues. Germline V lookup: CDR1 SQVTM, CDR2 ANQGSEA. V dropped 7 bases and J dropped 3; count of bases not matched to a gene: 3. Here the CDR3 DNA reads TGCAGCGGGTGGGAGGGCTACGAGCAGTACTTC. Its translation is CSGWEGYEQYF.

V gene TRBV5-1 combines with J gene TRBJ2-1; TRBD1 matches 7 bases. The V segment lost 8 bases and the J segment 2 bases; nucleotides outside the gene matches: 10. CDR3 length equals 15 residues. Germline V gene lookup returns CDR1 SGHRS and CDR2 YFSETQ. This CDR3 reads CASGQVNRPYNEQFF. CDR3 DNA sequence: TGCGCCAGTGGACAGGTCAATAGGCCCTACAATGAGCAGTTCTTC.

Concerning this clone: Germline is not matched at one junction end, which may reflect a read error. V gene TRBV5-1 combines with J gene TRBJ1-1; TRBD1 is a possible D gene (5 bases). Germline V gene data show CDR1 as SGHRS and CDR2 as YFSETQ. CDR3 length: 13 amino acids. The CDR3: CASTLGPNTEAFF. CDR3 coding DNA: TGCGCCAGCACCTTGGGACCGAACACTGAAGCTTTCTTT. Together with reference TRBV5-1 and TRBJ1-1, the CDR3 gives the full variable domain: KAGVTQTPRYLIKTRGQQVTLSCSPISGHRSVSWYQQTPGQGLQFLFEYFSETQRNKGNFPGRFSGRQFSNSRSEMNVSTLELGDSALYLCASTLGPNTEAFFGQGTRLTVV.

In this sample, this clone turned up a few times. The chain has TRBV7-9 and TRBJ2-1; D is perhaps TRBD1 (6 bases). CDR3 length: 13 residues. V lost 3 bases and J 9 bases, leaving 12 bases between the germline ends. The V gene's germline CDR1 is SEHNR and CDR2 FQNEAQ (reference sequence). The CDR3 bases are TGTGCCAGCAGCTTTGGGACATCGGGTGAGCAGTTCTTC. It yields the protein CASSFGTSGEQFF.

The rearrangement links TRBV6-1 to TRBJ1-4; a possible D gene is TRBD1 (6 bases). The CDR3 is 15 residues long. In germline, CDR1 is MNHNS, CDR2 SASEGT. Trimming cost V 8 bases and J 0 bases, with 13 bases left between them. This CDR3 is CASGSQGATNEKLFF. DNA for the CDR3: TGTGCCAGCGGCTCACAGGGCGCAACTAATGAAAAACTGTTTTTT.

The chain employs TRBV11-3 and TRBJ2-7, with unresolved D. Between the trimmed V and J ends, which lost 5 bases and 0 bases, there was a span of 11 bases. This CDR3 is built from 14 residues. Per the germline V gene, CDR1 is SGHNT and CDR2 is YENEEA. The DNA of the CDR3 is TGTGCCAGCAGCGTCGGATCCAGCTCCTACGAGCAGTACTTC. It is translated as CASSVGSSSYEQYF.

V is TRBV30 and J is TRBJ2-6; weak D call: TRBD1 (5 bases). Germline V CDR1 and CDR2: GTSNPN, SVGIG (reference sequence). V shed 3 bases and J shed 0 bases, with 12 bases lying between them. CDR3 length: 16 amino acids. The CDR3 here is CAWSRIQVSGANVLTF. The CDR3 DNA sequence: TGTGCCTGGAGCCGAATACAGGTCTCTGGGGCCAACGTCCTGACTTTC.

The chain combines TRBV19 with TRBJ1-5, with 12 bases fitting TRBD1. With 6 bases clipped from V and 4 bases from J, the junction kept 10 bases outside the gene matches. CDR1 and CDR2 from the germline V gene are LNHDA and SQIVND (reference sequence). The CDR3 has 17 amino acids. CDR3 sequence (DNA): TGTGCCAGTAGAAGGGACAGGGGGCAAGGGCTAAATCAGCCCCAGCATTTT. Translated: CASRRDRGQGLNQPQHF.

This clone appeared a single time. The rearrangement joins TRBV5-1 to TRBJ2-7; a possible D gene is TRBD1 (5 bases). V dropped 6 bases and J dropped 3 bases, with 13 bases sitting between them. The CDR3 is 13 amino acids. The germline V gene encodes CDR1 SGHRS and CDR2 YFSETQ. CDR3 region: CASTYGRGYEQYF. CDR3 DNA sequence: TGCGCCAGCACTTATGGTAGGGGCTACGAGCAGTACTTC.

The chain recombines TRBV28 with TRBJ1-4; possible D gene TRBD1, 5 bases. The V and J ends lost 3 bases and 7 bases respectively, with 12 bases between them. The CDR3 sequence is 14 residues long. Germline V gene lookup returns CDR1 MDHEN and CDR2 SYDVKM. CDR3 loop: CASSFPGTGEKLFF. The CDR3 coding sequence is TGTGCCAGCAGTTTCCCCGGGACGGGTGAAAAACTGTTTTTT.

This clone was counted a few times. CDR3 residues: CASSVVREAFF. CDR3 DNA: TGTGCCAGCAGCGTAGTCCGTGAAGCTTTCTTT. The gene calls are TRBV9 and TRBJ1-1, with D uncertain. CDR1 is SGDLS, CDR2 YYNGEE, per germline. The germline V and J ends were trimmed by 0 bases and 7 bases, with 4 bases remaining between them. CDR3 length: 11 residues.

This sequence joins TRBV28 and TRBJ1-2, with no clear D. The CDR3 loop spans 13 amino acids. Trimming shortened V by 3 bases and J by 6 bases, and 11 bases separated the two germline ends. From germline, CDR1 is MDHEN and CDR2 SYDVKM. CDR3 region: CASSFRKKDGYTF. The CDR3 DNA reads as TGTGCCAGCAGTTTTCGTAAAAAAGATGGCTACACCTTC.

The chain employs TRBV5-4 and TRBJ2-7, with 7 bases lining up with TRBD2. The CDR3 is 14 residues long. Unmatched junction bases numbered 6, after V lost 4 bases and J lost 2 bases. The germline V gene has CDR1 SGHNT and CDR2 YYREEE (reference sequence). The CDR3 reads CASSSGGGAYEQYF. CDR3 sequence (DNA): TGTGCCAGCAGCAGTGGGGGGGGAGCCTACGAGCAGTACTTC.

This clone was seen only once. The chain combines TRBV19 with TRBJ2-7; 9 bases match TRBD1. J gave up 2 bases and V 4 bases, and 6 bases lay outside the gene matches. Per germline, CDR1 LNHDA and CDR2 SQIVND (reference sequence). CDR3 size: 15 residues. CDR3 protein: CASSRDGTGTYEQYF. In DNA form, the CDR3 reads TGTGCCAGTAGTAGAGACGGGACAGGGACCTACGAGCAGTACTTC.

This clone was seen a few times. The chain links TRBV7-2 to TRBJ2-2; no firm D call. CDR1 and CDR2 (germline): SGHTA, FQGNSA. V lost 1 base and J lost 6, with 15 bases in between. The CDR3 has 16 amino acids. CDR3 DNA: TGTGCCAGCAGCTTAGGGGTCATCTGGAAATCCGGGGAGCTGTTTTTT. Its translation: CASSLGVIWKSGELFF.

To note about this clone: A junction end diverges from the germline sequence, so it may reflect a read error. This sequence joins TRBV5-4 and TRBJ1-1; a possible D gene is TRBD1 (5 bases). Germline V gene lookup returns CDR1 SGHNT and CDR2 YYREEE (reference sequence). The CDR3 length is 15 residues. Written as DNA, the CDR3 is TGTGCCGGCAGCTTGGTCTCCCAGGGTGGCACTGAAGCTTTCTTT. It translates to CAGSLVSQGGTEAFF.

The rearrangement uses TRBV9 and TRBJ2-1; 9 bases agree with TRBD2. CDR1 and CDR2 (germline): SGDLS, YYNGEE. Trimming at V came to 2 bases and at J to 2 bases, leaving 2 bases not matched to a gene. There are 15 residues in the CDR3. CDR3 sequence (DNA): TGTGCCAGCAGCGTTGGCGGGAGGGCCTACAATGAGCAGTTCTTC. Its translation is CASSVGGRAYNEQFF.

The chain combines TRBV5-1 with TRBJ1-1; no clear D. The CDR3 spans 14 residues. V was pared by 0 bases and J by 5 bases, with 11 bases between. CDR1 and CDR2 from the germline V gene are SGHRS and YFSETQ. The CDR3 sequence is CASSLVVVGTEAFF. CDR3 bases: TGCGCCAGCAGCTTGGTCGTTGTGGGGACTGAAGCTTTCTTT.

This clone was seen a few times. The V and J genes are TRBV5-1 and TRBJ2-5; D gene ambiguous. Trimming shortened V by 0 bases and J by 5 bases, and 11 bases separated the two germline ends. Germline CDR1 SGHRS, CDR2 YFSETQ. The CDR3 is made up of 14 amino acids. CDR3 in DNA: TGCGCCAGCAGCTTGGTGATCGGTTTGGAGACCCAGTACTTC. It yields the protein CASSLVIGLETQYF.

CDR3 DNA sequence: TGTGCCAGCAGATCGGACGGAGAAGCTTTCTTT. This gives the protein CASRSDGEAFF. The chain is built from TRBV28 and TRBJ1-1; unclear D gene. CDR1 MDHEN and CDR2 SYDVKM come from the germline V gene. The CDR3 runs 11 residues. Deletions cut 6 bases from V and 8 bases from J, with 10 bases between.

The chain joins TRBV4-1 to TRBJ1-2, with 8 bases lining up with TRBD1. The CDR3 extends over 16 amino acids. CDR1 MGHRA and CDR2 YSYEKL come from the germline V gene. Trimming at V came to 3 bases and at J to 3 bases, leaving 9 bases not matched to a gene. In DNA, the CDR3 is TGCGCCAGCAGCCAGGCCGGGACAGGTGATCACTATGGCTACACCTTC. As protein: CASSQAGTGDHYGYTF.